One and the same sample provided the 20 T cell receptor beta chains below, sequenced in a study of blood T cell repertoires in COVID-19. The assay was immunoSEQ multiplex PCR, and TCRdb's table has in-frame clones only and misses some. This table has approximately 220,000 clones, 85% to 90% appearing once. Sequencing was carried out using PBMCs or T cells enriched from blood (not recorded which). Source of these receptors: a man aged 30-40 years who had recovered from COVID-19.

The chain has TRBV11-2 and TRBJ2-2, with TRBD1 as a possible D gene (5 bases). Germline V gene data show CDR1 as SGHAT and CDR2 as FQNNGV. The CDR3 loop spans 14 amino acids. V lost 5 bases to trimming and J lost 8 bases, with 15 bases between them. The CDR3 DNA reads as TGTGCCAGCAGCCCACCGACAGTCGGGGGGGAGCTGTTTTTT. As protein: CASSPPTVGGELFF. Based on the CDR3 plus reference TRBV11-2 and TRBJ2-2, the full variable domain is EAGVAQSPRYKIIEKRQSVAFWCNPISGHATLYWYQQILGQGPKLLIQFQNNGVVDDSQLPKDRFSAERLKGVDSTLKIQPAKLEDSAVYLCASSPPTVGGELFFGEGSRLTVL.

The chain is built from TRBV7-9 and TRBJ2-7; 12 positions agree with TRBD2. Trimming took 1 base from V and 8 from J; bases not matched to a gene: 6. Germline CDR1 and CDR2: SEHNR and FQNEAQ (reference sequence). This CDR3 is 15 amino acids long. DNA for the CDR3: TGTGCCAGCAGCTTAGTAAGTCTAGCGGGGGGGAAGCAGTACTTC. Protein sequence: CASSLVSLAGGKQYF. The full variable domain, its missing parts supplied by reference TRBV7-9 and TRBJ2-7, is DTGVSQNPRHKITKRGQNVTFRCDPISEHNRLYWYRQTLGQGPEFLTYFQNEAQLEKSRLLSDRFSAERPKGSFSTLEIQRTEQGDSAMYLCASSLVSLAGGKQYFGPGTRLTVT.

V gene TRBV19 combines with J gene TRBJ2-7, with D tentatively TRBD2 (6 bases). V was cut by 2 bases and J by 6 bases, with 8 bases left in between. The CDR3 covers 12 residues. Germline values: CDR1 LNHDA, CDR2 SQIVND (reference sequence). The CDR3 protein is CASSIPGGEQYF. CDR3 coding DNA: TGTGCCAGTAGTATACCCGGGGGCGAGCAGTACTTC.

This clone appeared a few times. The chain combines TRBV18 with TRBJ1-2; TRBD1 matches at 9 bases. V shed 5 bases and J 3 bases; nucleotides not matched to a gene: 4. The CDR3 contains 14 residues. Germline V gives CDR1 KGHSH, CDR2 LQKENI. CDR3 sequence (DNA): TGTGCCAGCTCAGCGGACAGGGGTGACTATGGCTACACCTTC. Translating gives CASSADRGDYGYTF.

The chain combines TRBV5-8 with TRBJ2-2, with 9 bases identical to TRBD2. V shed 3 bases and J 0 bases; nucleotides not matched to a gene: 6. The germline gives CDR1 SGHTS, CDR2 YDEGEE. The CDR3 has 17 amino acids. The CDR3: CASSWFSGSANTGELFF. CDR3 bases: TGTGCCAGCAGCTGGTTTAGCGGGAGCGCGAACACCGGGGAGCTGTTTTTT.

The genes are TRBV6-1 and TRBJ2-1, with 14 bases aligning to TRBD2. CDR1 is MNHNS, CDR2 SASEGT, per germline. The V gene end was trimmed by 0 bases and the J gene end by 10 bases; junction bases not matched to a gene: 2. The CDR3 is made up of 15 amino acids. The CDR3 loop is CASSEAGLAGDEQFF. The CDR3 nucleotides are TGTGCCAGCAGTGAAGCGGGACTAGCGGGAGACGAGCAGTTCTTC.

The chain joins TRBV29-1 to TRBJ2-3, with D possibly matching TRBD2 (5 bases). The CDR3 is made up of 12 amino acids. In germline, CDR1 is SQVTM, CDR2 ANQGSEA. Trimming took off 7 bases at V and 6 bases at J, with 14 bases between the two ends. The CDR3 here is CSDGPRGDTQYF. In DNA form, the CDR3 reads TGCAGCGACGGCCCCCGAGGGGATACGCAGTATTTT.

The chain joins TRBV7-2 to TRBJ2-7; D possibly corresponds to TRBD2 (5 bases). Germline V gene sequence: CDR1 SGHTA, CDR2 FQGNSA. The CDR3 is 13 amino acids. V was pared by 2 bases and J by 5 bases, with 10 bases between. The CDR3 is CASSLTSLHEQYF. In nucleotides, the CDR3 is TGTGCCAGCAGCTTAACTAGTCTCCACGAGCAGTACTTC.

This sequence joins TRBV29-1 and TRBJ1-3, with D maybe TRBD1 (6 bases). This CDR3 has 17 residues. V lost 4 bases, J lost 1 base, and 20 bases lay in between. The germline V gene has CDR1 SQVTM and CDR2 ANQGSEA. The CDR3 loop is CSVGSGPGGGSGNTIYF. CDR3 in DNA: TGCAGCGTTGGATCGGGTCCGGGAGGGGGGTCTGGAAACACCATATATTTT.

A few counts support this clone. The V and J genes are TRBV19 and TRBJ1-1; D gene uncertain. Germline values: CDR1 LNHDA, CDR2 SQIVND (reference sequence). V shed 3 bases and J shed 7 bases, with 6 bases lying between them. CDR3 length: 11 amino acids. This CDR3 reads CASSMRFEAFF. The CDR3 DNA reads TGTGCCAGTAGTATGAGGTTTGAAGCTTTCTTT.

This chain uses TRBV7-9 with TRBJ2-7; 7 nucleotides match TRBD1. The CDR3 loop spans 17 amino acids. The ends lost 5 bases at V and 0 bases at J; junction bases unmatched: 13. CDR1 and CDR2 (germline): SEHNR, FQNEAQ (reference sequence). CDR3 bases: TGTGCCAGCAGCCTACATAACAGGGGTCCTGTCTCCTACGAGCAGTACTTC. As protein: CASSLHNRGPVSYEQYF.

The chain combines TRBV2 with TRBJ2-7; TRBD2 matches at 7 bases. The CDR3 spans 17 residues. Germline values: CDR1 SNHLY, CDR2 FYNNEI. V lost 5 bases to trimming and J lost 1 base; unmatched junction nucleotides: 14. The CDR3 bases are TGTGCCAGCAGTACTAGCGTAGAGTCCCTTATTTCCTACGAGCAGTACTTC. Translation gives CASSTSVESLISYEQYF.

This CDR3 is CASSLARQSYEQYF. The CDR3 coding sequence is TGTGCCAGCAGCTTAGCGCGACAGTCCTACGAGCAGTACTTC. V usage is TRBV7-4 and J usage is TRBJ2-7; the D gene is possibly TRBD1 (5 bases). This CDR3 has 14 amino acids. Germline V gives CDR1 SGHVT, CDR2 SQSDAQ. Trimming pared 0 bases from V and 1 base from J, leaving 7 bases between. The full variable domain, in which reference TRBV7-4 and TRBJ2-7 provide the parts outside the CDR3, is GAGVSQSPRYKVAKRGRDVALRCDSISGHVTLYWYRQTLGQGSEVLTYSQSDAQRDKSGRPSGRFSAERPERSVSTLKIQRTEQGDSAVYLCASSLARQSYEQYFGPGTRLTVT.

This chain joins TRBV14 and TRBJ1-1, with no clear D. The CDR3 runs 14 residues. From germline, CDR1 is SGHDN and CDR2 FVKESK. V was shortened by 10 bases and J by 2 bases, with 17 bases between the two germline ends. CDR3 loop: CATIDTNLNTEAFF. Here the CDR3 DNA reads TGTGCCACCATTGACACCAACCTAAACACTGAAGCTTTCTTT.

As DNA, the CDR3 is TGTGCTAGTGGTCAGGGTAGTGAGCGATCCTACGAGCAGTACTTC. Translating gives CASGQGSERSYEQYF. The chain employs TRBV12-5 and TRBJ2-7; tentatively, D is TRBD1 (5 bases). CDR1 is LGHNT, CDR2 FRNRAP, per germline. The CDR3 is 15 residues long. V lost 5 bases, J lost 1 base, and 15 bases lay in between.

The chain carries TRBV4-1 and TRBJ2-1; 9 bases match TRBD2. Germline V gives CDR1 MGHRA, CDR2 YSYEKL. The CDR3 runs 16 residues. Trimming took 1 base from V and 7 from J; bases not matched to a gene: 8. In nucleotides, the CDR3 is TGCGCCAGCAGCCAAGTCGGAGCGGGAGGTCGGAATGAGCAGTTCTTC. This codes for CASSQVGAGGRNEQFF.

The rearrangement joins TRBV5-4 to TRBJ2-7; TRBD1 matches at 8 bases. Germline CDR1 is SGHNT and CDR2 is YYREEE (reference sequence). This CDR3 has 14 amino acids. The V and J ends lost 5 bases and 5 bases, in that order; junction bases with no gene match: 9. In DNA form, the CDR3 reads TGTGCCAGCAGGTATGACAGGGGAGTCAACGAGCAGTACTTC. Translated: CASRYDRGVNEQYF.

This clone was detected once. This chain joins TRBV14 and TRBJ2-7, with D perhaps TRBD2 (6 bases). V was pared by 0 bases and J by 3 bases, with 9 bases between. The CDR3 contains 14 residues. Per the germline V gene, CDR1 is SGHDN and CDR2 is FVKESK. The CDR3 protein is CASSQDGGIYEQYF. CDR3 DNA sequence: TGTGCCAGCAGCCAAGACGGCGGGATCTACGAGCAGTACTTC.

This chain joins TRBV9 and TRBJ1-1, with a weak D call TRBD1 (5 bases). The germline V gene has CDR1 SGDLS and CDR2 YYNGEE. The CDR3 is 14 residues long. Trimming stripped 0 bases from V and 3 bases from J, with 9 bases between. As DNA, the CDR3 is TGTGCCAGCAGCGTAGGGGCGGGGGACACTGAAGCTTTCTTT. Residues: CASSVGAGDTEAFF.

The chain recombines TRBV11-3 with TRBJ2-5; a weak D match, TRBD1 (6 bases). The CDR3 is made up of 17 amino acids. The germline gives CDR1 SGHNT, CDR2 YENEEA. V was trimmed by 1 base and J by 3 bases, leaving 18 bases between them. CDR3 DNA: TGTGCCAGCAGCTTAGGACAGGCTCTCGCTCCTGAAGAGACCCAGTACTTC. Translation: CASSLGQALAPEETQYF. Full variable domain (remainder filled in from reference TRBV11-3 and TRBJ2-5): EAGVVQSPRYKIIEKKQPVAFWCNPISGHNTLYWYLQNLGQGPELLIRYENEEAVDDSQLPKDRFSAERLKGVDSTLKIQPAELGDSAVYLCASSLGQALAPEETQYFGPGTRLLVL.